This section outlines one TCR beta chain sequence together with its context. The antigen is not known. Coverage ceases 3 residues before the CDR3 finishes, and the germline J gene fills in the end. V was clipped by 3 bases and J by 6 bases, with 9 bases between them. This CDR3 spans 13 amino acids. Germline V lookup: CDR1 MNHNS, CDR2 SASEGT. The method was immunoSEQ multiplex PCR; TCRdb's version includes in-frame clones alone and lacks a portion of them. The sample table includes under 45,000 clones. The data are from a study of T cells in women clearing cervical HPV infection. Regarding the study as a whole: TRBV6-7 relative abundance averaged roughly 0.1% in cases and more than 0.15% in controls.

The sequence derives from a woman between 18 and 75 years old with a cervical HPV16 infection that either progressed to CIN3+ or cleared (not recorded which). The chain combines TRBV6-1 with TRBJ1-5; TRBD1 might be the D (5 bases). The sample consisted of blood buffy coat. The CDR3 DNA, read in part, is TGTGCCAGCAGTGACAGGGCTGCTCAGCCC. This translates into CASSDRAAQP. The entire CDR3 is CASSDRAAQPQHF.